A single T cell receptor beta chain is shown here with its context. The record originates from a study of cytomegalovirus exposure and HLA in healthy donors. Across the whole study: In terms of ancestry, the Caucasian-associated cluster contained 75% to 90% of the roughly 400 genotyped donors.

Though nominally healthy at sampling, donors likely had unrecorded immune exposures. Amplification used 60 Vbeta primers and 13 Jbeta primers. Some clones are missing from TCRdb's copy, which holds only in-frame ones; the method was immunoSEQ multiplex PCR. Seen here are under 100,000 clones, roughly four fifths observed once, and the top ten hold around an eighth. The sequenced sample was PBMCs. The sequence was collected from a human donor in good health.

The CDR3 nucleotides read TGTGCCAGCAGGGACAATAATCAGGGGAATCTCCCTCTCTTGCGCAATCAGCCCCAGCATTTT. Residues: CASRDNNQGNLPLLRNQPQHF. The chain uses TRBV6-4 and TRBJ1-5; D might be TRBD1 (6 bases). The germline V and J ends were trimmed by 6 bases and 2 bases, with 32 bases remaining between them. Germline V gene data show CDR1 as MRHNA and CDR2 as SNTAGT. The CDR3 totals 21 residues.